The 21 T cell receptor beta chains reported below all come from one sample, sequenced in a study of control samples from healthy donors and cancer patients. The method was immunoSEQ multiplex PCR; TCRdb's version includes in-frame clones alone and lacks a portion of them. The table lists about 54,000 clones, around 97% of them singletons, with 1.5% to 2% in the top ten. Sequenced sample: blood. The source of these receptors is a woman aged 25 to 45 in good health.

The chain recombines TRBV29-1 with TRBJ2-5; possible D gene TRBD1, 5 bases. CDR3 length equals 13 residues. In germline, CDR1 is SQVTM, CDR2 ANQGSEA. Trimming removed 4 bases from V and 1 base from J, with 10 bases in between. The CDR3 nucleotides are TGCAGCGTTGGGACACGGCTCCAAGAGACCCAGTACTTC. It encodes CSVGTRLQETQYF.

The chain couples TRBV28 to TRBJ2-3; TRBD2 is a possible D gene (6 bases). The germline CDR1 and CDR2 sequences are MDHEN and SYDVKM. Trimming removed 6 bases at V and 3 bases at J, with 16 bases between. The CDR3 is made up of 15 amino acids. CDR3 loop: CASSQTRLETDTQYF. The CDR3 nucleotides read TGTGCCAGCAGCCAAACCCGACTAGAGACAGATACGCAGTATTTT.

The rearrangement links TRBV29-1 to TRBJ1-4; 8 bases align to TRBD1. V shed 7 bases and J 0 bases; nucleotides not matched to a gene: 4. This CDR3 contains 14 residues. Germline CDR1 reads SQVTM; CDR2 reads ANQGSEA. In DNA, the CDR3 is TGCAGCGCCGGGACAGGTGCAACTAATGAAAAACTGTTTTTT. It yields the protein CSAGTGATNEKLFF.

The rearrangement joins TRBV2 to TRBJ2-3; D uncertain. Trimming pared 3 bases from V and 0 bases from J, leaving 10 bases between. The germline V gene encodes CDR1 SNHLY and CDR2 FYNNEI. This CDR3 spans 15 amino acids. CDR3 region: CASSENWVSTDTQYF. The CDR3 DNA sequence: TGTGCCAGCAGTGAGAACTGGGTTAGCACAGATACGCAGTATTTT.

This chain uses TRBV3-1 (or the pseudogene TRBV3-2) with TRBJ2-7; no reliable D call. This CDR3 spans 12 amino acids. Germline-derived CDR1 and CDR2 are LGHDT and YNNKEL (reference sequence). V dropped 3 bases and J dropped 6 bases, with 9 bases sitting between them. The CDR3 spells CASSQSMGEQYF. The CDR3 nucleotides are TGTGCCAGCAGCCAGTCTATGGGCGAGCAGTACTTC.

In DNA form, the CDR3 reads TGTGCCAGCAGCCAAGTAGTGTCCCGGGGGCGTGAGACCCCATACTACAATGAGCAGTTCTTC. It specifies CASSQVVSRGRETPYYNEQFF. The chain carries TRBV3-1 (or the pseudogene TRBV3-2) and TRBJ2-1; D may match TRBD1 or TRBD2 (6 bases each). Germline V gives CDR1 LGHDT, CDR2 YNNKEL (reference sequence). The CDR3 has 21 amino acids. The V gene lost 1 base and the J gene lost 3 bases, with 28 bases spanning the gap.

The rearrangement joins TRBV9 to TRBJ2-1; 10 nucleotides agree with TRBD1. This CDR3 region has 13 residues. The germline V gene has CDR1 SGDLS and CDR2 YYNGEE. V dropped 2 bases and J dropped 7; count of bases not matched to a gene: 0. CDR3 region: CASSVDRGNEQFF. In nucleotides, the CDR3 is TGTGCCAGCAGCGTGGACAGGGGGAATGAGCAGTTCTTC.

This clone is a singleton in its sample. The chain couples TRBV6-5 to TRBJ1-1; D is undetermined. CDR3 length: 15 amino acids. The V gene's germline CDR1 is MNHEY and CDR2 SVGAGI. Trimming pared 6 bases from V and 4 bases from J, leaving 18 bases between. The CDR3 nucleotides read TGTGCCAGCAGCCCCGACCCAGGATTGGCCACTGAAGCTTTCTTT. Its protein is CASSPDPGLATEAFF.

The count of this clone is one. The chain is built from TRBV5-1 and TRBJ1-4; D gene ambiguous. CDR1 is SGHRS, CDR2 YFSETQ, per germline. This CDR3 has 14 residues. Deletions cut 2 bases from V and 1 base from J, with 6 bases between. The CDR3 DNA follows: TGCGCCAGCAGCTTTGCAGGAACTAATGAAAAACTGTTTTTT. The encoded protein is CASSFAGTNEKLFF. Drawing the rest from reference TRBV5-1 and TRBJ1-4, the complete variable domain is KAGVTQTPRYLIKTRGQQVTLSCSPISGHRSVSWYQQTPGQGLQFLFEYFSETQRNKGNFPGRFSGRQFSNSRSEMNVSTLELGDSALYLCASSFAGTNEKLFFGSGTQLSVL.

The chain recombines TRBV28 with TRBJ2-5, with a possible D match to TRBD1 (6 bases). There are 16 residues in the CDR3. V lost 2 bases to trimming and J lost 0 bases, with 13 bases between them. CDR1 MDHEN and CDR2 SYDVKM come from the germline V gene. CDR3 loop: CASSLGVTGHQETQYF. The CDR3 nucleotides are TGTGCCAGCAGTTTAGGGGTTACAGGGCACCAAGAGACCCAGTACTTC.

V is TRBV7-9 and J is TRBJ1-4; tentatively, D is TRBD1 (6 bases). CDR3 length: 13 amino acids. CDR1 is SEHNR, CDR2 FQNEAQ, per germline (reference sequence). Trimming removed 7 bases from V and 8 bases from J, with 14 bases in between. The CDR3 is CASKSGAVEKLFF. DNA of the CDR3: TGTGCCAGCAAGTCAGGGGCGGTGGAAAAACTGTTTTTT.

CDR3: CASSLREGWYEQYF. CDR3 nucleotide sequence: TGTGCCAGCAGTTTACGAGAGGGCTGGTACGAGCAGTACTTC. The genes are TRBV28 and TRBJ2-7; tentative D call: TRBD2 (5 bases). This CDR3 contains 14 residues. V lost 2 bases, J lost 4 bases, and 12 bases lay in between. Germline V gene sequence: CDR1 MDHEN, CDR2 SYDVKM. Supplemented by reference TRBV28 and TRBJ2-7, the full variable domain reads DVKVTQSSRYLVKRTGEKVFLECVQDMDHENMFWYRQDPGLGLRLIYFSYDVKMKEKGDIPEGYSVSREKKERFSLILESASTNQTSMYLCASSLREGWYEQYFGPGTRLTVT.

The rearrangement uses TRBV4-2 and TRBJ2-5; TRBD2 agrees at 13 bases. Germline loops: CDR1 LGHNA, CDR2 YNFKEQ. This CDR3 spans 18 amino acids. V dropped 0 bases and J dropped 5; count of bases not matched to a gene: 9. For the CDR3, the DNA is TGTGCCAGCAGCCAAGACCTCCCTACTAGCGGGAGGGGGGAGACCCAGTACTTC. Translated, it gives CASSQDLPTSGRGETQYF.

The CDR3 DNA is TGTGCCAGCAACTACGGCAATCCCCCCTACGAGCAGTACTTC. Amino acids: CASNYGNPPYEQYF. This chain uses TRBV2 with TRBJ2-7; no clear D gene. Trimming removed 7 bases at V and 2 bases at J, with 15 bases between. Germline V lookup: CDR1 SNHLY, CDR2 FYNNEI. The CDR3 loop spans 14 amino acids.

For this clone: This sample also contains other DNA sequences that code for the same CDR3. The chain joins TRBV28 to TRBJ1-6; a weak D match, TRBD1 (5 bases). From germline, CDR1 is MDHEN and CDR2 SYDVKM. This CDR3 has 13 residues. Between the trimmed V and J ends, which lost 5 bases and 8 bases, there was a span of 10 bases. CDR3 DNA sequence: TGTGCCAGCAGTCGGCAGGGTGATTCACCCCTCCACTTT. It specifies CASSRQGDSPLHF.

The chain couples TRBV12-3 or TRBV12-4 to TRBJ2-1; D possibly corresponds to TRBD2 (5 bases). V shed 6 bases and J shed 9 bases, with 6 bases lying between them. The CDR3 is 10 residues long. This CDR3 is CASSGGEQFF. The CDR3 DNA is TGTGCCAGCAGCGGAGGTGAGCAGTTCTTC.

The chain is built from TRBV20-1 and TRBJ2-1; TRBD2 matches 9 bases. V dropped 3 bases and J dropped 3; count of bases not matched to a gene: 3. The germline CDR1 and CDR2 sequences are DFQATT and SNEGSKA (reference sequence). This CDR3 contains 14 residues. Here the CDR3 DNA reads TGCAGTGCTAGTCTACTAGCGGGCTACAATGAGCAGTTCTTC. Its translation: CSASLLAGYNEQFF.

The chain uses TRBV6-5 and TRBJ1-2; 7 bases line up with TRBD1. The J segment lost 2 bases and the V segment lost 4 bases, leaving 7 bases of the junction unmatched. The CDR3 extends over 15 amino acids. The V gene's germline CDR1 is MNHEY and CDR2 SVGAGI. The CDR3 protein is CASSSTGARNYGYTF. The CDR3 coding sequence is TGTGCCAGCAGTTCTACAGGGGCGAGAAACTATGGCTACACCTTC.

CDR3 nucleotides: TGCGCCAGCAGCCAAGAATGGGGGGACGCCACTGAAGCTTTCTTT. Protein: CASSQEWGDATEAFF. V usage is TRBV4-1 and J usage is TRBJ1-1; the D gene is possibly TRBD1 (5 bases). The CDR3 has 15 amino acids. Trimming shortened V by 0 bases and J by 4 bases, and 12 bases separated the two germline ends. Germline lookup yields CDR1 MGHRA and CDR2 YSYEKL.

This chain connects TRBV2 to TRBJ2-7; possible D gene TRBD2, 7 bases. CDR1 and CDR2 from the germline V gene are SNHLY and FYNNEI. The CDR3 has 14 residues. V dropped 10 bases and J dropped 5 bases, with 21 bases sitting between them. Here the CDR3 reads CATSGAGRVDEQYF. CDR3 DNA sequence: TGTGCCACCTCAGGGGCAGGGAGGGTGGACGAGCAGTACTTC.

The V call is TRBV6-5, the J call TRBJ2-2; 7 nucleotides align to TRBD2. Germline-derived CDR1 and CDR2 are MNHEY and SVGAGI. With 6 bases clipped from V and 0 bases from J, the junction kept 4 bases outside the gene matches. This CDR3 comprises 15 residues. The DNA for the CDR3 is TGTGCCAGCAGAAAAAGCGGGGCGAACACCGGGGAGCTGTTTTTT. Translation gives CASRKSGANTGELFF.